The 18 T cell receptor beta chains below all came from one sample that was sequenced in a study of T cells after yellow fever vaccination. Using its own MiXCR run on the 5' RACE reads, TCRdb lists one record per CDR3 protein. Of a few hundred thousand distinct CDR3 sequences detected, 6.9% appear once; the ten largest clones hold about 0.85%. The sample in question was CD4+ T cells sorted from PBMCs, obtained 15 days after the yellow fever booster vaccination. Every receptor here comes from a man aged 25 to 45 who received the YFV17D yellow fever vaccine.

There are a few counts of this clonotype. Written as DNA, the CDR3 is TGCGCCAGCAGCTTGGCCGGACTAGCGGGCATGATTGGCGATGAGCAGTTCTTC. Protein: CASSLAGLAGMIGDEQFF. The V and J genes are TRBV5-1 and TRBJ2-1, with 11 nucleotides matching TRBD2. Germline lookup yields CDR1 SGHRS and CDR2 YFSETQ. The CDR3 runs to 18 residues. The V and J ends lost 0 bases and 8 bases, in that order; junction bases with no gene match: 13.

This clonotype was counted between two and nine times. This chain connects TRBV19 to TRBJ2-2; D is perhaps TRBD2 (5 bases). CDR1 is LNHDA and CDR2 is SQIVND in the germline V gene (reference sequence). Trimming left V 4 bases short and J 0 bases short, with 9 bases between. The CDR3 contains 15 residues. This CDR3 is CASSKAGTNTGELFF. CDR3 bases: TGTGCCAGTAGTAAGGCCGGGACGAACACCGGGGAGCTGTTTTTT. The full variable domain, rest sourced from reference TRBV19 and TRBJ2-2, is DGGITQSPKYLFRKEGQNVTLSCEQNLNHDAMYWYRQDPGQGLRLIYYSQIVNDFQKGDIAEGYSVSREKKESFPLTVTSAQKNPTAFYLCASSKAGTNTGELFFGEGSRLTVL.

This clonotype was recorded a few times. This chain uses TRBV6-5 with TRBJ2-1; 8 nucleotides agree with TRBD2. The germline gives CDR1 MNHEY, CDR2 SVGAGI. V trimming: 2 bases; J trimming: 8 bases; junction bases outside the gene matches: 14. This CDR3 comprises 17 residues. In nucleotides, the CDR3 is TGTGCCAGCAGTTACAATCCATTCGGCCCGGGAGGGGATGAGCAGTTCTTC. This codes for CASSYNPFGPGGDEQFF.

The sample holds a few counts of this clonotype. The chain uses TRBV10-2 and TRBJ2-7; 11 bases are a match to TRBD1. The CDR3 is 13 residues long. Looked up from germline, CDR1 is WSHSY and CDR2 is SAAADI. The ends lost 11 bases at V and 6 bases at J; junction bases unmatched: 9. DNA for the CDR3: TGCGCCGCCAGTGGACAGGGGGCATCCGAGCAGTACTTC. It is translated as CAASGQGASEQYF.

This clonotype was recorded many times. V and J are TRBV12-3 or TRBV12-4 and TRBJ1-1; D remains ambiguous. The CDR3 is made up of 14 amino acids. Trimming removed 8 bases from V and 1 base from J, with 14 bases in between. CDR3 sequence reads: CASLTAGWNTEAFF. The CDR3 nucleotides are TGTGCCAGCCTCACGGCGGGGTGGAACACTGAAGCTTTCTTT.

The V gene is TRBV18, the J gene TRBJ2-7; 7 nucleotides align to TRBD1. From germline, CDR1 is KGHSH and CDR2 LQKENI. CDR3 length: 14 residues. Trimming at V came to 3 bases and at J to 5 bases, leaving 7 bases not matched to a gene. The CDR3: CASSPGTAVHEQYF. CDR3 sequence (DNA): TGTGCCAGCTCACCCGGGACAGCGGTCCACGAGCAGTACTTC. Based on the CDR3 plus reference TRBV18 and TRBJ2-7, the full variable domain is NAGVMQNPRHLVRRRGQEARLRCSPMKGHSHVYWYRQLPEEGLKFMVYLQKENIIDESGMPKERFSAEFPKEGPSILRIQQVVRGDSAAYFCASSPGTAVHEQYFGPGTRLTVT.

Many counts were recorded for this clonotype. The rearrangement joins TRBV5-1 to TRBJ2-3, with TRBD2 matching 9 bases. The junction had 12 bases not matched to a gene; V was cut back by 0 bases and J by 4 bases. This CDR3 contains 18 residues. Germline V gives CDR1 SGHRS, CDR2 YFSETQ. For the CDR3, the DNA is TGCGCCAGCAGCTTGGACGGCGGGAGGGCCTACGTTCCAGATACGCAGTATTTT. Translated: CASSLDGGRAYVPDTQYF. Drawing the rest from reference TRBV5-1 and TRBJ2-3, the complete variable domain is KAGVTQTPRYLIKTRGQQVTLSCSPISGHRSVSWYQQTPGQGLQFLFEYFSETQRNKGNFPGRFSGRQFSNSRSEMNVSTLELGDSALYLCASSLDGGRAYVPDTQYFGPGTRLTVL.

The chain has TRBV20-1 and TRBJ1-2; D remains unclear. This CDR3 comprises 14 residues. V lost 0 bases and J lost 2, with 10 bases in between. Germline assignment: CDR1 DFQATT and CDR2 SNEGSKA (reference sequence). The CDR3 DNA follows: TGCAGTGCTAGAGAGGGTACAGCGAACTATGGCTACACCTTC. Amino acid sequence: CSAREGTANYGYTF.

V usage is TRBV4-2 and J usage is TRBJ1-5, with D possibly being TRBD1 (5 bases). The CDR3 runs 14 residues. CDR1 and CDR2 (germline): LGHNA, YNFKEQ. V was clipped by 4 bases and J by 9 bases, with 16 bases between them. The CDR3 bases are TGTGCCAGCAGCCCCGAGGCAGGGACCGGGCCCCAGCATTTT. Its protein product is CASSPEAGTGPQHF.

This clonotype was seen a handful of times. This sequence joins TRBV7-9 and TRBJ2-7; possibly TRBD1 for D (5 bases). This CDR3 has 15 residues. Germline-derived CDR1 and CDR2 are SEHNR and FQNEAQ (reference sequence). V gave up 1 base and J gave up 0 bases, with 10 bases separating them. DNA of the CDR3: TGTGCCAGCAGCTTAGAAGGGGCGGTCTCCTACGAGCAGTACTTC. Translation: CASSLEGAVSYEQYF. Based on the CDR3 plus reference TRBV7-9 and TRBJ2-7, the full variable domain is DTGVSQNPRHKITKRGQNVTFRCDPISEHNRLYWYRQTLGQGPEFLTYFQNEAQLEKSRLLSDRFSAERPKGSFSTLEIQRTEQGDSAMYLCASSLEGAVSYEQYFGPGTRLTVT.

This clonotype was observed a handful of times. This chain links TRBV7-8 with TRBJ2-5; no clear D gene. V was trimmed by 3 bases and J by 9 bases, leaving 8 bases between them. Germline CDR1 reads SGHVS; CDR2 reads FQNEAQ. CDR3 length equals 11 residues. The CDR3 region is CASSLGGAQYF. DNA of the CDR3: TGTGCCAGCAGCTTGGGTGGGGCCCAGTACTTC.

The J gene is TRBJ2-7, the V gene TRBV25-1; 8 nucleotides agree with TRBD1. CDR1 MGHDK and CDR2 SYGVNS come from the germline V gene. This CDR3 spans 14 amino acids. Germline trimming cut 6 bases from V and 3 bases from J; bases unmatched to any gene: 7. The CDR3 DNA sequence: TGTGCCAGCAGCAAGGACAGGGTTTTCTACGAGCAGTACTTC. Encoded protein: CASSKDRVFYEQYF.

This clonotype appeared a few times. The chain is built from TRBV5-1 and TRBJ2-7, with D possibly matching TRBD2 (6 bases). This CDR3 comprises 16 residues. CDR1 and CDR2 from the germline V gene are SGHRS and YFSETQ. Trimming removed 4 bases from V and 0 bases from J, with 17 bases in between. This CDR3 is CASSTGLAGSSYEQYF. DNA for the CDR3: TGCGCCAGCAGCACCGGACTGGCGGGGAGCTCCTACGAGCAGTACTTC.

This clonotype was found many times. This chain connects TRBV7-3 to TRBJ2-7; tentative D call: TRBD2 (5 bases). Per the germline V gene, CDR1 is SGHTA and CDR2 is FQGTGA. The CDR3 consists of 13 residues. V lost 1 base, J lost 4 bases, and 8 bases lay in between. In DNA form, the CDR3 reads TGTGCCAGCAGCTTAATGTCGGGGTACGAGCAGTACTTC. It translates to CASSLMSGYEQYF.

This chain links TRBV12-3 or TRBV12-4 with TRBJ1-5, with 8 nucleotides matching TRBD1. V lost 6 bases, J lost 9 bases, and 10 bases stayed unmatched. This CDR3 contains 14 residues. The DNA of the CDR3 is TGTGCCAGCAGCTCTATGGGACAGGAATTGCCCCAGCATTTT. It translates to CASSSMGQELPQHF.

This clonotype was counted a few times. This chain joins TRBV5-4 and TRBJ2-1; D unresolved. Germline assignment: CDR1 SGHNT and CDR2 YYREEE (reference sequence). The CDR3 has 16 amino acids. V was shortened by 0 bases and J by 0 bases, with 10 bases between the two germline ends. In DNA form, the CDR3 reads TGTGCCAGCAGCTTGGGGCCTGAGAGCTCCTACAATGAGCAGTTCTTC. Translation gives CASSLGPESSYNEQFF.

This clonotype was found many times. The chain combines TRBV14 with TRBJ2-4; perhaps TRBD1 as D (5 bases). Germline V gives CDR1 SGHDN, CDR2 FVKESK. The CDR3 consists of 14 residues. Trimming stripped 9 bases from V and 3 bases from J, with 15 bases between. The CDR3 loop is CARDIRLDKNIQYF. CDR3 in DNA: TGTGCCAGGGACATTCGTTTGGACAAAAACATTCAGTACTTC.

This clonotype has only a few counts. The chain has TRBV12-3 or TRBV12-4 and TRBJ2-7, with 9 positions matching TRBD2. CDR3 size: 14 residues. The V gene end was trimmed by 3 bases and the J gene end by 7 bases; junction bases not matched to a gene: 7. This CDR3 reads CASSFAGGPEEQYF. CDR3 coding DNA: TGTGCCAGCAGTTTTGCGGGAGGGCCTGAAGAGCAGTACTTC.